The 22 T cell receptor beta chains listed next were all sequenced from one sample in a study of post-analysis software for immune sequencing data. Study observations and caveats: Four or five TRBV segments, TRBV5-6, TRBV5-1 and TRBV20-1 among them, were found more frequent in patients than controls.

Presence of unique molecular identifiers characterized the TCR beta cDNA libraries. TCRdb itself ran the PCR reads through MiXCR, one entry per CDR3 protein. This sample has fewer than 850,000 distinct CDR3 sequences, with 40% to 55% found just once. Which antigens these TCRs recognize remains unknown. The sequenced material came from blood. These receptors originate from a girl aged 10 to 17 with multiple sclerosis.

The rearrangement uses TRBV7-6 and TRBJ1-2; D unresolved. Trimming left V 5 bases short and J 3 bases short, with 16 bases between. Germline CDR1 SGHVS, CDR2 FNYEAQ. The CDR3 runs 15 residues. The CDR3 DNA reads as TGTGCCAGCAGCCCTCAAATGGGATTGGACTATGGCTACACCTTC. This gives the protein CASSPQMGLDYGYTF.

The J gene is TRBJ2-7, the V gene TRBV5-1; D not certain. Trimming stripped 4 bases from V and 0 bases from J, with 11 bases between. Germline values: CDR1 SGHRS, CDR2 YFSETQ. The CDR3 covers 14 residues. CDR3 sequence: CASSAYPDSYEQYF. The CDR3 coding sequence is TGCGCCAGCAGCGCTTATCCGGACTCCTACGAGCAGTACTTC.

This sequence joins TRBV25-1 and TRBJ1-2; TRBD1 matches 8 bases. Looked up from germline, CDR1 is MGHDK and CDR2 is SYGVNS. V was pared by 3 bases and J by 3 bases, with 3 bases of the junction left unmatched. The CDR3 is 14 residues long. CDR3 sequence (DNA): TGTGCCAGCAGTGACCCCAGGGGGCACTATGGCTACACCTTC. It yields the protein CASSDPRGHYGYTF.

The chain uses TRBV7-2 and TRBJ1-6; D is unresolved. Germline CDR1 is SGHTA and CDR2 is FQGNSA. This CDR3 contains 17 residues. Trimming pared 5 bases from V and 7 bases from J, leaving 21 bases between. The CDR3 region is CASSRWATASSNSPLHF. In DNA, the CDR3 is TGTGCCAGCAGCAGGTGGGCCACGGCCAGTTCAAATTCACCCCTCCACTTT.

The chain recombines TRBV5-1 with TRBJ1-2, with 7 positions matching TRBD1. V lost 4 bases, J lost 0 bases, and 3 bases stayed unmatched. The CDR3 totals 14 residues. Germline CDR1 is SGHRS and CDR2 is YFSETQ. The CDR3 region is CASSIGTANYGYTF. The CDR3 nucleotides read TGCGCCAGCAGCATTGGGACAGCTAACTATGGCTACACCTTC.

In its sample, this clonotype was seen a few times. The CDR3 nucleotides are TGTGCCAGCAGCGTAGGGTCTGCCCCCCGACTCGACTATGGCTACACCTTC. Translation: CASSVGSAPRLDYGYTF. The V gene is TRBV9, the J gene TRBJ1-2; D is unresolved. Germline CDR1 reads SGDLS; CDR2 reads YYNGEE. The V end was cut by 0 bases, the J end by 3 bases, with 18 bases between. The CDR3 is 17 amino acids.

This clonotype was counted a few times. The chain carries TRBV20-1 and TRBJ2-1; no clear D. The germline V and J ends were trimmed by 0 bases and 6 bases, with 15 bases remaining between them. The CDR3 runs to 15 residues. Per germline, CDR1 DFQATT and CDR2 SNEGSKA (reference sequence). The CDR3 protein is CSARDVLVVRNEQFF. The CDR3 bases are TGCAGTGCTAGAGATGTCCTAGTAGTTCGCAATGAGCAGTTCTTC.

This clonotype has more than one count but fewer than ten. The chain combines TRBV12-3 or TRBV12-4 with TRBJ1-1; no clear D. This CDR3 is built from 12 residues. Trimming shortened V by 2 bases and J by 11 bases, and 12 bases separated the two germline ends. This CDR3 is CASSLSPQAAFF. The CDR3 DNA is TGTGCCAGCAGTTTATCCCCCCAAGCCGCTTTCTTT.

This sequence joins TRBV3-1 and TRBJ2-2, with D uncertain. The CDR3 sequence is 15 residues long. Germline lookup yields CDR1 LGHDT and CDR2 YNNKEL (reference sequence). V dropped 4 bases and J dropped 2 bases, with 11 bases sitting between them. The DNA for the CDR3 is TGTGCCAGCAGCCCTACGGGCGTTAACACCGGGGAGCTGTTTTTT. Protein product: CASSPTGVNTGELFF.

The rearrangement joins TRBV6-5 to TRBJ1-1; D is possibly TRBD1 (6 bases). In germline, CDR1 is MNHEY, CDR2 SVGAGI. V lost 0 bases and J lost 5, with 19 bases in between. This CDR3 is 17 amino acids long. The CDR3 DNA reads as TGTGCCAGCAGTTACTCGATTGTGGGGGCGAGGCGGACTGAAGCTTTCTTT. Protein sequence: CASSYSIVGARRTEAFF.

This clonotype was seen only a few times. J is TRBJ2-5 and V is TRBV5-1; the match to TRBD2 covers 9 bases. Germline CDR1 reads SGHRS; CDR2 reads YFSETQ. The V segment lost 0 bases and the J segment 5 bases; nucleotides outside the gene matches: 11. The CDR3 sequence is 17 residues long. CDR3: CASSLGLAGSPEETQYF. The CDR3 bases are TGCGCCAGCAGCTTGGGGCTAGCGGGATCCCCAGAGGAGACCCAGTACTTC.

The genes are TRBV6-5 and TRBJ2-7; 9 bases fit TRBD2. The CDR3 consists of 16 residues. V gave up 5 bases and J gave up 7 bases; unmatched junction bases: 15. Germline CDR1 reads MNHEY; CDR2 reads SVGAGI. The CDR3 region is CASSRVTSGPHNEQYF. CDR3 nucleotide sequence: TGTGCCAGCAGTCGGGTCACTAGCGGGCCCCACAATGAGCAGTACTTC.

J is TRBJ1-2 and V is TRBV12-3 or TRBV12-4; D might be TRBD1 (5 bases). Deletions cut 6 bases from V and 3 bases from J, with 23 bases between. The CDR3 extends over 17 amino acids. CDR3 sequence reads: CASSLLGTEPTYYGYTF. CDR3 in DNA: TGTGCCAGCAGCCTTCTGGGGACGGAGCCGACCTACTATGGCTACACCTTC.

V and J are TRBV29-1 and TRBJ2-5; D remains ambiguous. The CDR3 has 11 residues. Looked up from germline, CDR1 is SQVTM and CDR2 is ANQGSEA. The V gene lost 4 bases and the J gene lost 2 bases, with 5 bases spanning the gap. CDR3 residues: CSVAQQETQYF. The CDR3 DNA follows: TGCAGCGTTGCACAGCAAGAGACCCAGTACTTC.

This clonotype has a handful of counts. The J gene is TRBJ2-1, the V gene TRBV5-1; perhaps D is TRBD1 or TRBD2 (7 bases each). Germline CDR1 is SGHRS and CDR2 is YFSETQ. The germline V and J ends were trimmed by 3 bases and 8 bases, with 21 bases remaining between them. The CDR3 consists of 16 residues. The CDR3 sequence is CASSWARGRERYEQFF. The CDR3 DNA reads TGCGCCAGCAGCTGGGCGAGGGGGCGGGAGCGTTATGAGCAGTTCTTC.

This clonotype came up a few times. The chain is built from TRBV10-3 and TRBJ1-6; a weak D match, TRBD1 (6 bases). This CDR3 is built from 14 residues. V lost 0 bases, J lost 7 bases, and 7 bases lay in between. Germline values: CDR1 ENHRY, CDR2 SYGVKD. In DNA form, the CDR3 reads TGTGCCATCAGTGAGTCCAGGGGCAATTCACCCCTCCACTTT. Translation gives CAISESRGNSPLHF.

J is TRBJ1-2 and V is TRBV5-1; D is possibly TRBD1 (6 bases). The CDR3 is made up of 15 amino acids. The V and J ends lost 4 bases and 4 bases respectively, with 17 bases between them. The germline gives CDR1 SGHRS, CDR2 YFSETQ. DNA of the CDR3: TGCGCCAGCAGCCCCTCGGGACGGGGGGCCTATGGCTACACCTTC. It translates to CASSPSGRGAYGYTF.

This clonotype has just one count. CDR3 sequence: CASSPRLSNEQFF. The CDR3 DNA sequence: TGTGCCAGCAGTCCTCGACTAAGCAATGAGCAGTTCTTC. This sequence joins TRBV6-5 and TRBJ2-1; D may be TRBD2 (5 bases). The V gene lost 5 bases and the J gene lost 6 bases, with 11 bases spanning the gap. The CDR3 is 13 amino acids. The germline gives CDR1 MNHEY, CDR2 SVGAGI.

Only a few counts were recorded for this clonotype. This sequence joins TRBV7-9 and TRBJ2-1; tentatively, D is TRBD2 (5 bases). Trimming removed 2 bases from V and 11 bases from J, with 10 bases in between. CDR3 size: 12 residues. Germline V lookup: CDR1 SEHNR, CDR2 FQNEAQ (reference sequence). The CDR3 protein is CASSLMEAKQFF. The CDR3 nucleotides read TGTGCCAGCAGCTTAATGGAGGCCAAGCAGTTCTTC.

The chain has TRBV20-1 and TRBJ1-5; no clear D. V lost 1 base to trimming and J lost 1 base, with 8 bases between them. Germline V lookup: CDR1 DFQATT, CDR2 SNEGSKA (reference sequence). The CDR3 contains 14 residues. CDR3 DNA sequence: TGCAGTGCTAGAGCCCCCGTGAGCAATCAGCCCCAGCATTTT. Its protein product is CSARAPVSNQPQHF.

The chain joins TRBV7-2 to TRBJ2-5; possible D gene TRBD1, 6 bases. This CDR3 is built from 15 residues. The V gene's germline CDR1 is SGHTA and CDR2 FQGNSA. Trimming shortened V by 1 base and J by 12 bases, and 21 bases separated the two germline ends. This CDR3 is CASSLGGLTGWAKYF. The CDR3 DNA follows: TGTGCCAGCAGCTTAGGGGGGCTAACTGGATGGGCCAAGTACTTC.

This chain uses TRBV27 with TRBJ2-1, with D perhaps assigned TRBD1 or TRBD2 (5 bases each). Germline V lookup: CDR1 MNHEY, CDR2 SMNVEV (reference sequence). The CDR3 consists of 16 residues. V was clipped by 3 bases and J by 8 bases, with 20 bases between them. CDR3 in amino acids: CASSLTTAGIGYEQFF. Here the CDR3 DNA reads TGTGCCAGCAGTTTGACTACGGCAGGGATTGGATATGAGCAGTTCTTC.